These 13 T cell receptor beta chains originate from one sample sequenced in a study of T cell changes during pregnancy in multiple sclerosis. Clones were read by immunoSEQ multiplex PCR, and TCRdb kept only the in-frame ones, dropping some. The sample yields 95,000 to 100,000 clones, around 92% seen once. Sequenced material: peripheral blood, taken in the second trimester of pregnancy. The receptors originated from a female donor with multiple sclerosis, enrolled in a pregnancy study.

V gene TRBV7-9 combines with J gene TRBJ1-1; 8 nucleotides match TRBD1. Germline values: CDR1 SEHNR, CDR2 FQNEAQ (reference sequence). This CDR3 contains 15 residues. V dropped 4 bases and J dropped 0; count of bases not matched to a gene: 4. For the CDR3, the DNA is TGTGCCAGCAGCTCCGAACAGGGGGTGAACACTGAAGCTTTCTTT. Translating gives CASSSEQGVNTEAFF.

This sequence joins TRBV19 and TRBJ2-7; the match to TRBD1 covers 9 bases. CDR3 length equals 13 residues. J was trimmed by 3 bases and V by 5 bases; bases with no gene match: 2. Germline CDR1 and CDR2: LNHDA and SQIVND (reference sequence). The CDR3 DNA reads TGTGCCAGTAGTTACAGGGGGCTCTACGAGCAGTACTTC. Its translation: CASSYRGLYEQYF.

The rearrangement joins TRBV7-2 to TRBJ2-7; D possibly corresponds to TRBD1 (6 bases). Germline V CDR1 and CDR2: SGHTA, FQGNSA. The CDR3 has 13 residues. Between the trimmed V and J ends, which lost 4 bases and 4 bases, there was a span of 11 bases. CDR3 bases: TGTGCCAGCAGCTCCCGGACAGCGTACGAGCAGTACTTC. This gives the protein CASSSRTAYEQYF.

About this clone itself: Other DNA sequences in this sample translate to the same CDR3. The chain has TRBV6-6 and TRBJ1-1; D is uncertain. The CDR3 length is 14 residues. The germline gives CDR1 MNHNY, CDR2 SVGAGI (reference sequence). Trimming cost V 2 bases and J 1 base, with 8 bases left between them. The CDR3 nucleotides read TGTGCCAGCAGTTACGGTACAGCGAACACTGAAGCTTTCTTT. Encoded protein: CASSYGTANTEAFF.

V gene TRBV27 combines with J gene TRBJ2-7; 9 positions agree with TRBD1. V lost 4 bases and J lost 3; bases outside the gene matches: 7. CDR3 length: 15 residues. Germline V CDR1 and CDR2: MNHEY, SMNVEV (reference sequence). The CDR3 DNA reads as TGTGCCAGCAGTTGGACCGGGACAGGGATCTACGAGCAGTACTTC. Protein: CASSWTGTGIYEQYF.

This chain links TRBV30 with TRBJ2-7; 9 bases agree with TRBD1. After removal of 0 bases from V and 4 bases from J, the junction contained 4 bases not matched to a gene. CDR3 length equals 14 residues. From germline, CDR1 is GTSNPN and CDR2 SVGIG (reference sequence). In DNA form, the CDR3 reads TGTGCCTGGAGTGTTGGGACAGGGAAATACGAGCAGTACTTC. It is translated as CAWSVGTGKYEQYF.

The rearrangement links TRBV2 to TRBJ2-7, with TRBD2 matching 9 bases. Germline CDR1 and CDR2: SNHLY and FYNNEI. The CDR3 is 16 amino acids. Trimming at V came to 8 bases and at J to 3 bases, leaving 14 bases not matched to a gene. CDR3 sequence reads: CASRLSSAGGSYEQYF. In nucleotides, the CDR3 is TGTGCCAGCCGTCTTAGTTCAGCGGGAGGCAGCTACGAGCAGTACTTC.

This chain uses TRBV29-1 with TRBJ1-5; the D is unclear. Germline CDR1 reads SQVTM; CDR2 reads ANQGSEA. V lost 5 bases and J 3 bases, leaving 11 bases between the germline ends. CDR3 size: 13 residues. The CDR3 nucleotides read TGCAGCGTTCAACTGGGCATCAATCAGCCCCAGCATTTT. Its translation is CSVQLGINQPQHF.

The chain carries TRBV6-1 and TRBJ2-7; D is possibly TRBD2 (7 bases). The CDR3 has 15 residues. Germline assignment: CDR1 MNHNS and CDR2 SASEGT. V was shortened by 6 bases and J by 7 bases, with 22 bases between the two germline ends. In DNA, the CDR3 is TGTGCCAGCAGCCGGGGGGCGGGAGCGGTGGGGGAGCAGTACTTC. This gives the protein CASSRGAGAVGEQYF.

The chain recombines TRBV19 with TRBJ2-2; 10 bases are shared with TRBD1. Per germline, CDR1 LNHDA and CDR2 SQIVND (reference sequence). Unmatched junction bases numbered 11, after V lost 6 bases and J lost 1 base. CDR3 length: 18 amino acids. This chain's CDR3 is CASRWPRDRGRNTGELFF. For the CDR3, the DNA is TGTGCCAGTAGATGGCCGCGGGACAGGGGCCGGAACACCGGGGAGCTGTTTTTT.

V and J are TRBV29-1 and TRBJ2-3, with 11 bases fitting TRBD2. There are 15 residues in the CDR3. CDR1 SQVTM and CDR2 ANQGSEA come from the germline V gene. V shed 2 bases and J 1 base; nucleotides not matched to a gene: 2. CDR3 in amino acids: CSVERTSGRTDTQYF. As DNA, the CDR3 is TGCAGCGTTGAACGGACTAGCGGGCGCACAGATACGCAGTATTTT.

The chain is built from TRBV6-5 and TRBJ2-7; D call uncertain. CDR3 size: 14 residues. Germline CDR1 and CDR2: MNHEY and SVGAGI. V dropped 6 bases and J dropped 9 bases, with 21 bases sitting between them. CDR3 protein: CASSPSPPTQAQYF. Written as DNA, the CDR3 is TGTGCCAGCAGCCCGTCACCCCCCACTCAGGCGCAGTACTTC.

The CDR3 is CASTLVATNEKLFF. CDR3 nucleotides: TGTGCCAGCACCCTCGTCGCAACTAATGAAAAACTGTTTTTT. The genes are TRBV6-6 and TRBJ1-4; D is uncertain. Germline V gene lookup returns CDR1 MNHNY and CDR2 SVGAGI (reference sequence). CDR3 size: 14 residues. Trimming removed 7 bases at V and 0 bases at J, with 9 bases between.